This T cell receptor beta chain was identified during a study of beta chain features in type 1 diabetes. Findings and caveats of the study: Since sequencing was performed on cDNA, cells with high TCR expression could be over-represented.

Expressed TCRB transcripts were sequenced, since all the RNA that had been isolated was reverse transcribed. Libraries were prepared by immunoSEQ multiplex PCR; TCRdb keeps only in-frame clonotypes and omits some of them. The data contain 970,000 or so clones, 15% to 20% of them singletons. The V gene end was trimmed by 3 bases and the J gene end by 0 bases; junction bases not matched to a gene: 4. Germline V gene lookup returns CDR1 MGHRA and CDR2 YSYEKL. The CDR3 is 15 residues long. This clone was recorded once. Its specificity is not known. The TCR comes from a woman aged 18 to 35 in good health. The sample was naive CD4+ T cells from blood. The chain employs TRBV4-1 and TRBJ1-1; TRBD1 agrees at 7 bases. CDR3 in DNA: TGCGCCAGCAGCCACGTGGGACAGATGAACACTGAAGCTTTCTTT. Translated: CASSHVGQMNTEAFF.